Below, one T cell receptor (beta chain) is given with its context. Its antigen remains unknown. The CDR3 has 15 residues. Germline lookup yields CDR1 SNHLY and CDR2 FYNNEI. Trimming took 4 bases from V and 6 from J; bases not matched to a gene: 8. The sample is drawn from a study of identical twins. Study findings and constraints: It was cross-sectional statistical analysis, not following the same donors, that the conclusions relied on.

Unique molecular identifiers were in the cDNA, with template-switch universal primer binding. TCRdb reprocessed the 5' RACE reads via MiXCR and lists one record per CDR3 protein. This sample has about 530,000 distinct CDR3 sequences, with approximately 14% found just once. This sample was shared with a second study, whose subject was yellow fever vaccine responses in identical twins.

The rearrangement uses TRBV2 and TRBJ1-1, with 10 bases lining up with TRBD1. The sequenced sample was CD4+ T cells sorted from blood. The TCR was taken from a young woman in good health. For the CDR3, the DNA is TGTGCCAGCAGTGGACCAGGGACAGGGGTTTCTGAAGCTTTCTTT. Translation gives CASSGPGTGVSEAFF.